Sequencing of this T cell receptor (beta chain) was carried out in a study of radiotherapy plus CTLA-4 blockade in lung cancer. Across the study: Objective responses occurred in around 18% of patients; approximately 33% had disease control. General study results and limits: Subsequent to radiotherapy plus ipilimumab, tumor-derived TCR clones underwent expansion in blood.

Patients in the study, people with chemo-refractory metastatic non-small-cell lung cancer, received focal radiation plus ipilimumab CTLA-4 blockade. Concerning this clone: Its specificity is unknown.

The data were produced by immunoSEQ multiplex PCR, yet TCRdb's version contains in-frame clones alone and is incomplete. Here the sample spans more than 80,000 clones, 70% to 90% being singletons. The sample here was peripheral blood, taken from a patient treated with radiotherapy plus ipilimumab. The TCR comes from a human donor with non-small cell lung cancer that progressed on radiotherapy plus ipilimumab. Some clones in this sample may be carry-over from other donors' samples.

This CDR3 is CASSLVVGAASYNEQFF. The CDR3 DNA sequence: TGCGCCAGCAGCTTGGTGGTGGGTGCGGCCTCCTACAATGAGCAGTTCTTC. The chain carries TRBV5-1 and TRBJ2-1; unclear D gene. CDR1 and CDR2 (germline): SGHRS, YFSETQ. The CDR3 has 17 residues. The V end lost 0 bases, the J end lost 0 bases, and 13 bases lay between the germline ends. The full variable domain, rest sourced from reference TRBV5-1 and TRBJ2-1, is KAGVTQTPRYLIKTRGQQVTLSCSPISGHRSVSWYQQTPGQGLQFLFEYFSETQRNKGNFPGRFSGRQFSNSRSEMNVSTLELGDSALYLCASSLVVGAASYNEQFFGPGTRLTVL.